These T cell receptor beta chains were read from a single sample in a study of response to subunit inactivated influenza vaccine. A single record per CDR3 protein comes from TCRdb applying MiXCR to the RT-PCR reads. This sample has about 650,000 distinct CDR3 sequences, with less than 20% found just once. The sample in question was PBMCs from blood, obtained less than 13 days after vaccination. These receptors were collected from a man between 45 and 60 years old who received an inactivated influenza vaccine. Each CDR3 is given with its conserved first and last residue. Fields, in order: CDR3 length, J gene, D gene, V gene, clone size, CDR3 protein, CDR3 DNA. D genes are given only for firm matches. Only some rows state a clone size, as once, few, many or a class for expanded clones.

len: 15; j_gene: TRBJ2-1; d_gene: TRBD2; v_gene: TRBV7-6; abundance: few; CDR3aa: CASSLLVGGRDEQFF; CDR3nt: TGTGCCAGCAGCCTGCTGGTTGGCGGGAGAGATGAGCAGTTCTTC
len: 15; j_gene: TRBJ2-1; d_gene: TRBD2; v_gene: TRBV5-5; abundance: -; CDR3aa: CASSSRLAGGLEQFF; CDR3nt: TGTGCCAGCAGCTCAAGACTAGCGGGAGGGCTTGAGCAGTTCTTC
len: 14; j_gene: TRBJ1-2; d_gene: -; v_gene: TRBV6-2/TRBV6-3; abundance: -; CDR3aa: CASSYRGAVYGYTF; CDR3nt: TGTGCCAGCAGTTACAGGGGAGCGGTCTATGGCTACACCTTC
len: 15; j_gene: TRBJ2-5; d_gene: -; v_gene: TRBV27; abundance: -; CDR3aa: CASSLFGIPGETQYF; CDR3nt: TGTGCCAGCAGTTTATTCGGGATTCCCGGAGAGACCCAGTACTTC
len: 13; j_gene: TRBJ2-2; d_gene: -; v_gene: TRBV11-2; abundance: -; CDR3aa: CASSYWSGGELFF; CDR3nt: TGTGCCAGCAGCTACTGGTCGGGCGGGGAGCTGTTTTTT
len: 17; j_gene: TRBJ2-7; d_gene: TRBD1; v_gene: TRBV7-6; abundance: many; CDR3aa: CASSRDLGTGSTWEQYF; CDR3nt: TGTGCCAGCAGCCGAGATCTGGGGACAGGGTCCACCTGGGAGCAGTACTTC
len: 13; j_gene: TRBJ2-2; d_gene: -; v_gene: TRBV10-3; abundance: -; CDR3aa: CAIKLTNTGELFF; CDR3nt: TGTGCCATCAAACTAACAAACACCGGGGAGCTGTTTTTT
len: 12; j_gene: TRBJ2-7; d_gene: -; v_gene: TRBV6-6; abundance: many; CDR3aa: CASGLWDSEQYF; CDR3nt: TGTGCCAGCGGACTTTGGGACTCCGAGCAGTACTTC
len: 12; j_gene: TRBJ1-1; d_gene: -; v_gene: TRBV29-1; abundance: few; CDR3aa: CSVDRGYSEAFF; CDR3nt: TGCAGCGTTGACAGGGGTTACTCTGAAGCTTTCTTT
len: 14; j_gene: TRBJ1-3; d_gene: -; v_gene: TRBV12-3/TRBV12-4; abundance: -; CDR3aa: CASSLGVFGNTIYF; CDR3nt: TGTGCCAGCAGTTTAGGGGTCTTTGGAAACACCATATATTTT
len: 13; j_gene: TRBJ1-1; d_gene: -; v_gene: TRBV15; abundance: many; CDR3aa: CATSRDRAAEAFF; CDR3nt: TGTGCCACCAGCAGAGATCGGGCAGCTGAAGCTTTCTTT
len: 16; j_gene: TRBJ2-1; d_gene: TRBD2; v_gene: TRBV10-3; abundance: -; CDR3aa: CAIRGTSGRSYNEQFF; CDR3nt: TGTGCCATCAGGGGGACTAGCGGGCGCTCCTACAATGAGCAGTTCTTC
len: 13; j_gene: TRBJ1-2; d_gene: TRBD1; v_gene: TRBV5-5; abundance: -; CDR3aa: CASSSDRVLPGTF; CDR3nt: TGTGCCAGCAGCTCCGACAGGGTCTTACCGGGCACCTTC
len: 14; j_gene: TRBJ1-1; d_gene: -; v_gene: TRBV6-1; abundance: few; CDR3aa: CASSGGVMDTEAFF; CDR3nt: TGTGCCAGCAGTGGAGGGGTAATGGACACTGAAGCTTTCTTT
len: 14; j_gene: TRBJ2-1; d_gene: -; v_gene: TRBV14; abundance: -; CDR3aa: CASSQDLGRTEQFF; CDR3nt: TGTGCCAGCAGCCAAGATCTCGGGCGCACTGAGCAGTTCTTC
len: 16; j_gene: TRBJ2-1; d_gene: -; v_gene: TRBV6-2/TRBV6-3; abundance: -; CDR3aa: CASSYSSPLSYNEQFF; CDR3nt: TGTGCCAGCAGTTACTCGTCTCCGCTGTCCTACAATGAGCAGTTCTTC
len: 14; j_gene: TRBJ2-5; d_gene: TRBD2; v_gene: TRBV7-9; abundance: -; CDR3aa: CASTSGEYQETQYF; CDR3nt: TGTGCCAGCACGAGCGGGGAGTACCAAGAGACCCAGTACTTC
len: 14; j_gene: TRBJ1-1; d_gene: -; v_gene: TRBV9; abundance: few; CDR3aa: CASSPWVGDTEAFF; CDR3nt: TGTGCCAGCAGCCCCTGGGTGGGGGACACTGAAGCTTTCTTT
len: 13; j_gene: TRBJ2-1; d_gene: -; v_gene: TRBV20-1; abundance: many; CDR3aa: CSAGKASYNEQFF; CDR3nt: TGCAGTGCTGGTAAGGCCAGCTACAATGAGCAGTTCTTC
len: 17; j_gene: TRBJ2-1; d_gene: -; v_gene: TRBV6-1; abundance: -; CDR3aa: CASSEAGGREAYNEQFF; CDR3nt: TGTGCCAGCAGTGAAGCGGGGGGCAGGGAGGCCTACAATGAGCAGTTCTTC
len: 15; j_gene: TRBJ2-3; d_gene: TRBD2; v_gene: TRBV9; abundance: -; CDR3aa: CASSASGRGPDTQYF; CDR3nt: TGTGCCAGCAGCGCTAGCGGGAGAGGCCCAGATACGCAGTATTTT
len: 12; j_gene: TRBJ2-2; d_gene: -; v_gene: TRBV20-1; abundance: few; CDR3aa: CSAPLWGGELFF; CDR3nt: TGCAGTGCCCCACTGTGGGGCGGGGAGCTGTTTTTT
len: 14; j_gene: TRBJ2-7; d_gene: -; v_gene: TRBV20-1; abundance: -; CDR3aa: CSASAEGYLPEQYF; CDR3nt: TGCAGTGCTAGCGCCGAGGGTTATCTTCCCGAGCAGTACTTC
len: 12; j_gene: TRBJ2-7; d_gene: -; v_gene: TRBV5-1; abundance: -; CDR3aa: CASSLVGQPPYF; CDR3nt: TGCGCCAGCAGCTTGGTCGGACAACCCCCGTACTTC
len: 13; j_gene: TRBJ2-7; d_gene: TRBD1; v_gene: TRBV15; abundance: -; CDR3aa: CATSREDRAALYF; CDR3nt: TGTGCCACCAGCAGAGAAGACAGGGCAGCCCTATACTTC
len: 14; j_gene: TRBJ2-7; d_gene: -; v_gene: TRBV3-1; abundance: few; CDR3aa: CASSSSPRGYEQYF; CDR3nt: TGTGCCAGCAGCAGTTCCCCCAGGGGCTACGAGCAGTACTTC
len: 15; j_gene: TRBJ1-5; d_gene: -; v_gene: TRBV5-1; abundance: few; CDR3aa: CASSVDGGGYQPQHF; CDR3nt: TGCGCCAGCAGCGTGGACGGGGGTGGTTATCAGCCCCAGCATTTT
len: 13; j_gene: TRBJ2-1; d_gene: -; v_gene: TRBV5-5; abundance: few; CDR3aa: CASSPHTDNEQFF; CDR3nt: TGTGCCAGCAGCCCCCACACCGACAATGAGCAGTTCTTC
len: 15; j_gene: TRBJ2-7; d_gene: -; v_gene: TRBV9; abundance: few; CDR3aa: CASSVGQDSSYEQYF; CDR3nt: TGTGCCAGCAGCGTAGGGCAGGATAGCTCCTACGAGCAGTACTTC
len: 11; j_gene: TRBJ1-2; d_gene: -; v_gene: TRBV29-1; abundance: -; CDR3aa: CSVTSGVGYTF; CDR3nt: TGCAGCGTTACATCAGGAGTTGGCTACACCTTC
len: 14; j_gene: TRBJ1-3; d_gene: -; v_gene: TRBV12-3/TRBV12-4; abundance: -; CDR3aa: CASSGGTAGNTIYF; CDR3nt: TGTGCCAGCAGTGGAGGGACGGCTGGAAACACCATATATTTT